This TCR beta chain emerged from a study of cytomegalovirus exposure and HLA in healthy donors. V was clipped by 0 bases and J by 6 bases, with 18 bases between them. The V gene's germline CDR1 is LGHNA and CDR2 YSLEER. The CDR3 extends over 16 amino acids. Remarks on this clone: Its target is unknown.

Study-level results: In a later analysis, TCR beta V- and J-gene trimming showed a link to a missense DCLRE1C variant. Productive rates of about 87% or about 30% were seen for most TCR beta V segments in an earlier analysis. For cytomegalovirus status, the classifier reportedly gave diagnoses with high specificity and sensitivity.

Amplification used 60 Vbeta primers and 13 Jbeta primers. The protocol was immunoSEQ multiplex PCR, while the TCRdb copy is restricted to in-frame clones and leaves out a portion. The repertoire table contains 130,000 or so clones. The source of this sequence is a man younger than 30 in good health and CMV-seronegative. Sequencing used PBMCs. V and J are TRBV4-3 and TRBJ2-7, with unresolved D. The CDR3 DNA reads as TGCGCCAGCAGCCAAGATCGCTTGGGCCGAACCTCCGAGCAGTACTTC. This gives the protein CASSQDRLGRTSEQYF.